This T cell receptor (beta chain) was found in a study of human CD4 T cells and Enterobacteriaceae. Assay: immunoSEQ multiplex PCR; the TCRdb copy retains only in-frame clones and omits some. The sample carries 27,000 or so clones, roughly 80% recorded once. CDR1 MDHEN and CDR2 SYDVKM come from the germline V gene. The CDR3 is 14 amino acids. The memory gate held CD4+ cells that were not CD45RA+CCR7+CD95- naive cells, over 95% pure. This rearrangement joins TRBV28 to TRBJ2-5, with 10 positions matching TRBD1. The J call may be in error: the DNA end matches TRBJ2-7 better. The sequencing sample was made of memory CD4+ T cells from blood. The sequence was obtained from a human donor in good health. The CDR3 loop is CASSDDRGLCEQYF. The CDR3 nucleotides read TGTGCCAGCAGTGACGACAGGGGGCTTTGCGAGCAGTACTTC.